The present T cell receptor beta chain was sequenced within a study of PD-L1 blockade in urothelial cancer. As for the study in general: Prior chemotherapy regimens per patient numbered 0 to 3.

The V segment lost 4 bases and the J segment 5 bases; nucleotides outside the gene matches: 7. The germline gives CDR1 MGHRA, CDR2 YSYEKL. The CDR3 consists of 15 residues. Assay used: immunoSEQ multiplex PCR; TCRdb lists only in-frame clones, some missing. The repertoire has around 43,000 clones, nearly 90% of them found once; the top ten carry 20% to 25%. Time point described: pretreatment peripheral blood. The sequenced sample was PBMCs, obtained around atezolizumab (anti-PD-L1) treatment. The sequence derives from a donor aged 40 or over with urothelial cancer. The chain carries TRBV4-1 and TRBJ1-5; 8 positions agree with TRBD1. The CDR3 nucleotides are TGCGCCAGCAGCCGAAGGACAGGGCCCGATCAGCCCCAGCATTTT. This translates into CASSRRTGPDQPQHF.